The rows below give T cell receptor beta chains drawn from one sample of a study of cytomegalovirus exposure and HLA in healthy donors. The method was immunoSEQ multiplex PCR; TCRdb's version includes in-frame clones alone and lacks a portion of them. The sample lists approximately 85,000 clones, 80% occurring once. Specimen: PBMCs. These receptors were obtained from a man aged 25-40 years in good health and CMV-seronegative. The CDR3 runs from the conserved cysteine through the conserved F or W. A D gene is named only where the DNA matches it firmly. Expanded clones are given a class, and other clones once, few, many or no size at all.

D gene	V gene	J gene	clone size	CDR3 protein	CDR3 DNA
NA	TRBV4-1	TRBJ2-6	NA	CASSQDSTSGANVLTF	TGCGCCAGCAGCCAAGATAGCACCTCTGGGGCCAACGTCCTGACTTTC
NA	TRBV5-4	TRBJ2-3	NA	CASSLGFASTDTQYF	TGTGCCAGCAGCTTGGGCTTCGCGAGCACAGATACGCAGTATTTT
NA	TRBV18	TRBJ1-2	NA	CASSPSGEVNYGYTF	TGTGCCAGCTCACCATCGGGGGAAGTTAACTATGGCTACACCTTC
TRBD1	TRBV7-8	TRBJ2-7	NA	CASGQGAYEQYF	TGTGCCAGCGGACAGGGGGCGTACGAGCAGTACTTC
NA	TRBV7-3	TRBJ1-6	NA	CASSLTGREGSPLHF	TGTGCCAGCAGCTTAACCGGCAGAGAGGGTTCACCCCTCCACTTT
NA	TRBV5-6	TRBJ1-2	NA	CASSSTDTYGYTF	TGTGCCAGCAGCTCGACGGACACCTATGGCTACACCTTC
TRBD2	TRBV5-1	TRBJ2-1	NA	CASSATTSGYNEQFF	TGCGCCAGCAGCGCCACCACTAGCGGATACAATGAGCAGTTCTTC
NA	TRBV5-1	TRBJ1-1	few	CASSLVGQANTEAFF	TGCGCCAGCAGCTTGGTTGGGCAGGCGAACACTGAAGCTTTCTTT
TRBD1	TRBV15	TRBJ2-1	few	CATSRLTGGAYNEQFF	TGTGCCACCAGCAGACTGACAGGGGGCGCCTACAATGAGCAGTTCTTC
NA	TRBV20-1	TRBJ1-1	NA	CSARQGPEAFF	TGCAGTGCTAGACAGGGGCCTGAAGCTTTCTTT
TRBD1	TRBV4-3	TRBJ2-7	NA	CASSAGGLYEQYF	TGCGCCTCTTCGGCAGGGGGCCTCTACGAGCAGTACTTC
NA	TRBV30	TRBJ1-4	few	CAWSGQGGHEKLFF	TGTGCCTGGAGTGGCCAGGGAGGGCATGAAAAACTGTTTTTT
TRBD2	TRBV11-2	TRBJ2-1	NA	CASSSRIPGLAEYNEQFF	TGTGCCAGCAGCTCCAGGATTCCGGGACTAGCGGAGTACAATGAGCAGTTCTTC
TRBD1	TRBV5-1	TRBJ1-2	NA	CASNTRQGIDYGYTF	TGCGCCAGCAACACCCGACAGGGAATCGACTATGGCTACACCTTC
NA	TRBV7-9	TRBJ1-2	NA	CASSLGEYGYTF	TGTGCCAGCAGCTTAGGGGAGTATGGCTACACCTTC
NA	TRBV6-1	TRBJ1-3	NA	CASSEPPGPGNTIYF	TGTGCCAGCAGTGAACCTCCGGGTCCTGGAAACACCATATATTTT
NA	TRBV19	TRBJ1-5	NA	CASSIGHIPGGPIQPQHF	TGTGCCAGTAGTATAGGTCACATCCCGGGAGGGCCAATTCAGCCCCAGCATTTT
TRBD1	TRBV5-6	TRBJ2-5	NA	CASSGQGSGETQYF	TGTGCCAGCAGTGGACAGGGGTCGGGGGAGACCCAGTACTTC
TRBD1	TRBV11-2	TRBJ1-1	NA	CASSRRDRGMNTEAFF	TGTGCCAGCAGCCGCCGGGACAGGGGGATGAACACTGAAGCTTTCTTT
TRBD2	TRBV2	TRBJ2-1	NA	CASSGLAGGGSSYNEQFF	TGTGCCAGCAGCGGACTAGCGGGAGGGGGGAGCTCCTACAATGAGCAGTTCTTC
NA	TRBV5-6	TRBJ1-2	NA	CASSLVRPSYGYTF	TGTGCCAGCAGCTTGGTTCGGCCTAGCTATGGCTACACCTTC
NA	TRBV5-1	TRBJ1-3	NA	CASSLASDSGNTIYF	TGCGCCAGCAGCTTGGCCTCAGATTCTGGAAACACCATATATTTT
TRBD1	TRBV27	TRBJ2-7	medium-sized	CASSLQGANYEQYF	TGTGCCAGCAGTTTACAGGGGGCTAATTACGAGCAGTACTTC
TRBD1	TRBV2	TRBJ2-5	once	CASRDQQGVQYF	TGTGCCAGCAGAGACCAACAGGGGGTCCAGTACTTC
TRBD2	TRBV5-4	TRBJ2-1	NA	CASSTGTSYNEQFF	TGTGCCAGCAGCACCGGGACTAGTTACAATGAGCAGTTCTTC
NA	TRBV4-2	TRBJ1-4	NA	CASSQGGPNEKLFF	TGTGCCAGCAGCCAAGGGGGGCCTAATGAAAAACTGTTTTTT
NA	TRBV25-1	TRBJ2-1	few	CASSEPREGDEQFF	TGTGCCAGCAGTGAGCCCAGGGAAGGAGATGAGCAGTTCTTC
NA	TRBV6-6	TRBJ2-7	NA	CASQDSSYEQYF	TGTGCCAGCCAGGACAGCTCCTACGAGCAGTACTTC
TRBD1	TRBV28	TRBJ2-2	NA	CASSFSTGDTGELFF	TGTGCCAGCAGTTTTTCGACAGGGGACACCGGGGAGCTGTTTTTT
NA	TRBV27	TRBJ1-6	NA	CASSLGAGGRNSPLHF	TGTGCCAGCAGTTTGGGGGCGGGGGGACGGAATTCACCCCTCCACTTT
NA	TRBV10-3	TRBJ2-2	once	CAISRAGNTGELFF	TGTGCCATCAGCCGAGCGGGGAACACCGGGGAGCTGTTTTTT
NA	TRBV4-2	TRBJ1-1	few	CASSPEPLRSSTEGNTEAFF	TGTGCCAGCAGCCCTGAGCCCTTAAGGTCCTCTACAGAGGGGAACACTGAAGCTTTCTTT
TRBD1	TRBV7-2	TRBJ1-1	once	CASSLETGRNTEAFF	TGTGCCAGCAGCTTAGAGACAGGGCGTAACACTGAAGCTTTCTTT
TRBD1	TRBV30	TRBJ2-7	NA	CAWSRGLTEQYF	TGTGCCTGGAGCAGGGGGCTAACCGAGCAGTACTTC
NA	TRBV5-1	TRBJ2-1	once	CASSLTSLGNEQFF	TGCGCCAGCAGCTTAACGTCTCTCGGGAATGAGCAGTTCTTC
NA	TRBV7-7	TRBJ2-3	NA	CASSLSQLTDTQYF	TGTGCCAGCAGCTTATCTCAACTTACAGATACGCAGTATTTT
TRBD2	TRBV6-5	TRBJ2-7	NA	CASSYSGLAFYEQYF	TGTGCCAGCAGTTACTCGGGACTAGCGTTCTACGAGCAGTACTTC
TRBD2	TRBV5-6	TRBJ2-2	NA	CASSLGYLAGNTGELFF	TGTGCCAGCAGCTTGGGGTACCTAGCGGGTAACACCGGGGAGCTGTTTTTT
TRBD1	TRBV6-1	TRBJ1-5	NA	CASSPQGAPGQPQHF	TGTGCCAGCAGCCCTCAGGGGGCCCCGGGGCAGCCCCAGCATTTT
NA	TRBV27	TRBJ1-3	NA	CASSLYSGPGNTIYF	TGTGCCAGCAGTTTATACAGCGGGCCTGGAAACACCATATATTTT
NA	TRBV5-6	TRBJ2-7	few	CASSLDLQDYEQYF	TGTGCCAGCAGCTTGGACCTCCAGGACTACGAGCAGTACTTC
NA	TRBV5-1	TRBJ1-1	few	CASSFGGLTEAFF	TGCGCCAGCAGCTTCGGGGGGCTCACTGAAGCTTTCTTT
NA	TRBV18	TRBJ1-1	NA	CASSAQMNTEAFF	TGTGCCAGCTCGGCACAGATGAACACTGAAGCTTTCTTT
NA	TRBV5-1	TRBJ1-5	NA	CASSLAGDQPQHF	TGCGCCAGCAGCTTGGCGGGAGATCAGCCCCAGCATTTT
NA	TRBV4-3	TRBJ1-2	NA	CASSQDFRPEVGGYTF	TGCGCCAGCAGCCAAGATTTCAGACCCGAGGTTGGGGGCTACACCTTC
TRBD2	TRBV5-4	TRBJ2-1	NA	CASSSPAGGDNEQFF	TGTGCCAGCAGCTCCCCGGCGGGAGGGGACAATGAGCAGTTCTTC
TRBD1	TRBV10-3	TRBJ1-1	NA	CAISSRDRDYMNTEAFF	TGTGCCATCAGTAGCCGGGACAGGGATTACATGAACACTGAAGCTTTCTTT
TRBD1	TRBV14	TRBJ1-1	NA	CASSKGQGTEAFF	TGTGCCAGCAGCAAAGGACAGGGAACTGAAGCTTTCTTT
NA	TRBV4-2	TRBJ2-2	NA	CASSQEPRGNTGELFF	TGTGCCAGCAGCCAAGAGCCAAGGGGGAACACCGGGGAGCTGTTTTTT
TRBD2	TRBV9	TRBJ2-3	NA	CASSAHGTSPYDTDTQYF	TGTGCCAGCAGCGCCCACGGGACTAGTCCCTACGACACAGATACGCAGTATTTT
NA	TRBV19	TRBJ2-7	NA	CASSMRLSSSYEQYF	TGTGCCAGTAGTATGAGGTTGTCGAGCTCCTACGAGCAGTACTTC
NA	TRBV6-1	TRBJ1-5	NA	CASGRTPSGELQHF	TGTGCCAGCGGCCGTACCCCTTCCGGAGAACTCCAGCATTTT
NA	TRBV7-8	TRBJ1-2	NA	CASSFARGGGYTF	TGTGCCAGCAGCTTTGCAAGGGGCGGCGGCTACACCTTC
NA	TRBV30	TRBJ1-3	NA	CAWSVIGPPSGNTIYF	TGTGCCTGGAGTGTAATCGGTCCTCCCTCTGGAAACACCATATATTTT